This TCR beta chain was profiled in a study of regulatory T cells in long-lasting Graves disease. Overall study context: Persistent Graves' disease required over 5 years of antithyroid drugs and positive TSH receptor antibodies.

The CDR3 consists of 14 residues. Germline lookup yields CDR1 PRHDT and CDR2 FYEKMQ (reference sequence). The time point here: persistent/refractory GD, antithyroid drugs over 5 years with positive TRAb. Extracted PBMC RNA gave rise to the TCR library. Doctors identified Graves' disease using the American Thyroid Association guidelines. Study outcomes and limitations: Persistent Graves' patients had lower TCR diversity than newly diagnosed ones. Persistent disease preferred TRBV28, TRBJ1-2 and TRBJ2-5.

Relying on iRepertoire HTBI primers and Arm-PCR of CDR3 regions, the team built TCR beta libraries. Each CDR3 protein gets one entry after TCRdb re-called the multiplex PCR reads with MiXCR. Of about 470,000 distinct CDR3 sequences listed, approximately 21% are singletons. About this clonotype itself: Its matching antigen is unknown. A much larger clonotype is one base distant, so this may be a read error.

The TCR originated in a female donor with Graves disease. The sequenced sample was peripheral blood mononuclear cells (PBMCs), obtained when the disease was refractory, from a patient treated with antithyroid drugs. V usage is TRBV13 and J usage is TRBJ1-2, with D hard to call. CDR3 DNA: TGTGCCAGCGGCTTAGGCCTAAATGGGGATGGCTACACCTTC. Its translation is CASGLGLNGDGYTF.